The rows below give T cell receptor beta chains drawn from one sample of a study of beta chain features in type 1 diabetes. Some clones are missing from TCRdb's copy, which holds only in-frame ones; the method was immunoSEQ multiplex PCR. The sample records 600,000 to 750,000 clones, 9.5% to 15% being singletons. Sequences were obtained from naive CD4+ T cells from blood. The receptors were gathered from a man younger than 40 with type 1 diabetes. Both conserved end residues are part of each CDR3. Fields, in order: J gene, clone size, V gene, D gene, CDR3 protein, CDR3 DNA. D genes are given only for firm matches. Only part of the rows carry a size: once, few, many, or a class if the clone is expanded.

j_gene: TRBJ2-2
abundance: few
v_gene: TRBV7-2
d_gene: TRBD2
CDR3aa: CASRTAGATGELFF
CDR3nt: TGTGCCAGCAGGACAGCGGGGGCCACCGGGGAGCTGTTTTTT

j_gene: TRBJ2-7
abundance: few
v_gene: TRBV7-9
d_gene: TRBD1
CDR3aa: CASSARDRDSYEQYF
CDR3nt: TGTGCCAGCAGTGCCCGGGACAGGGACTCCTACGAGCAGTACTTC

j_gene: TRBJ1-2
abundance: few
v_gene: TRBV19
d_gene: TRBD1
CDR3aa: CASSTQYRDSGNYGYTF
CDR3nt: TGTGCCAGTAGTACGCAATACCGGGACAGCGGCAACTATGGCTACACCTTC

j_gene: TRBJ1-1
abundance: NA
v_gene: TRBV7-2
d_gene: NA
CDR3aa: CASRPPTGTEAFF
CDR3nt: TGTGCCAGCAGGCCTCCCACAGGCACTGAAGCTTTCTTT

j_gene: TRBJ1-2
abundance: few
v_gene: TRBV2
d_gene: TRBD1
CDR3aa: CASSPGTGNGSGYTF
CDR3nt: TGTGCCAGCAGTCCCGGGACAGGGAACGGTTCTGGCTACACCTTC

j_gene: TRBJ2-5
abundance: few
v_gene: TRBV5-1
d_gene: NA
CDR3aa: CASSLGQGLETQYF
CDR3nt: TGCGCCAGCAGCTTGGGCCAGGGGCTGGAGACCCAGTACTTC

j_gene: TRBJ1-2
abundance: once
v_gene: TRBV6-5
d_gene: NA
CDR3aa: CASRPGGDPYGYTF
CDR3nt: TGTGCCAGCAGACCCGGAGGGGATCCCTATGGCTACACCTTC

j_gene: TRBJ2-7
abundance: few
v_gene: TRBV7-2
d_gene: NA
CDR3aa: CASSLNGDWDEQYF
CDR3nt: TGTGCCAGCAGCTTAAACGGGGATTGGGACGAGCAGTACTTC

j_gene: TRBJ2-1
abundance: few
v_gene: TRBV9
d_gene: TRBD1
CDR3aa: CASSVGQGGNEQFF
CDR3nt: TGTGCCAGCAGCGTCGGACAGGGGGGGAATGAGCAGTTCTTC

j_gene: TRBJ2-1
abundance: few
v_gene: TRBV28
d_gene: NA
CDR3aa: CASCRSSACDEQFF
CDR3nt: TGTGCCTCATGTAGAAGCTCCGCATGTGATGAGCAGTTCTTC

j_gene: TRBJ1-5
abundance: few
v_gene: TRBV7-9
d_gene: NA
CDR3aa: CASSSGRTNQPQHF
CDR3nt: TGTGCCAGCAGCTCAGGACGGACTAATCAGCCCCAGCATTTT

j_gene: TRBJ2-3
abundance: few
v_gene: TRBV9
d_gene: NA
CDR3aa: CASSVGAGTAGDTQYF
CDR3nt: TGTGCCAGCAGCGTAGGTGCGGGGACTGCCGGAGATACGCAGTATTTT

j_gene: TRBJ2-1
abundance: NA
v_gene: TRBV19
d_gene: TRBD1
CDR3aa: CASRTGQTYNEQFF
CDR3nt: TGTGCCAGTAGGACGGGACAGACCTACAATGAGCAGTTCTTC

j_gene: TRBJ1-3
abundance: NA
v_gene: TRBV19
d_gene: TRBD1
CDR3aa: CASNVVGQGNTIYF
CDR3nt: TGTGCCAGTAATGTCGTGGGACAGGGAAACACCATATATTTT

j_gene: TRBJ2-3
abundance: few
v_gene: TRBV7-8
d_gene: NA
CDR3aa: CASSLGGALFGHTDTQYF
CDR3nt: TGTGCCAGCAGCTTAGGGGGGGCCTTGTTTGGGCACACAGATACGCAGTATTTT

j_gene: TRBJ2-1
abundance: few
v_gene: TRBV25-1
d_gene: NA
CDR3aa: CASSERVHNEQFF
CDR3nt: TGTGCCAGCAGTGAGCGAGTTCACAATGAGCAGTTCTTC

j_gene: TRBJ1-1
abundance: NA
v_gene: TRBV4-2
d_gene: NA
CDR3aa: CASSQRARGSMNTEAFF
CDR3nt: TGTGCCAGCAGCCAAAGAGCGAGGGGGTCTATGAACACTGAAGCTTTCTTT

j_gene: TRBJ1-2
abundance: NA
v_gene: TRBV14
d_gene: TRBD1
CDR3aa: CASSQPTGGYGYTF
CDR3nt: TGTGCCAGCAGCCAGCCGACAGGGGGCTATGGCTACACCTTC

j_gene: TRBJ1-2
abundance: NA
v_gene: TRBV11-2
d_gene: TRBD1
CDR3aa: CASSLWTGDGYTF
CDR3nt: TGTGCCAGCAGCTTATGGACAGGGGATGGCTACACCTTC

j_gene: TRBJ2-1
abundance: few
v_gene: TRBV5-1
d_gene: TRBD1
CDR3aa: CASSLGTGEREQFF
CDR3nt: TGCGCCAGCAGCTTGGGGACAGGGGAACGTGAGCAGTTCTTC

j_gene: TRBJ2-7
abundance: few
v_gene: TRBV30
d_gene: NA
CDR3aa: CAWTTRRLYGQYF
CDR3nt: TGTGCCTGGACCACCCGACGGCTCTACGGGCAGTACTTC

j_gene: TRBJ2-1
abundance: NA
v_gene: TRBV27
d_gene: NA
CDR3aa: CASSRWTGIGPGDEQFF
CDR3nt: TGTGCCAGCAGTAGATGGACGGGGATCGGGCCGGGCGATGAGCAGTTCTTC

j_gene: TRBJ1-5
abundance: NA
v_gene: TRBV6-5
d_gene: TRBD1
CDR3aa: CASSGQGGNQPQHF
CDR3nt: TGTGCCAGCAGCGGACAGGGGGGGAATCAGCCCCAGCATTTT

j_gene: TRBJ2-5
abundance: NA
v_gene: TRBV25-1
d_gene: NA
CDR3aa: CASSVIDRKETQYF
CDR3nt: TGTGCCAGCAGTGTGATAGACAGAAAAGAGACCCAGTACTTC

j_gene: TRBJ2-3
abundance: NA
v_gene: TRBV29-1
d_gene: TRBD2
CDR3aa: CSVVAGGLTDTQYF
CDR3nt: TGCAGCGTTGTAGCGGGGGGTCTCACAGATACGCAGTATTTT

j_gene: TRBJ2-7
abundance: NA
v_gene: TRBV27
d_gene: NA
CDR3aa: CASSLSAGTGYSYEQYF
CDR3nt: TGTGCCAGCAGTTTATCTGCCGGCACAGGCTACTCCTACGAGCAGTACTTC

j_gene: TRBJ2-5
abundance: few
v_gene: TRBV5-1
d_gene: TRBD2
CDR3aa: CASRTSGRTQETQYF
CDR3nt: TGCGCCTCTCGGACTAGCGGTAGGACACAAGAGACCCAGTACTTC

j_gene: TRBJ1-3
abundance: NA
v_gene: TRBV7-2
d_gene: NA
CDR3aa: CASSSIGARAGNTIYF
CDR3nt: TGTGCCAGCAGCTCGATCGGGGCAAGGGCTGGAAACACCATATATTTT

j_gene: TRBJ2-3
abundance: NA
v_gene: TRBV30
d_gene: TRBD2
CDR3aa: CAWSGVAGGTQYF
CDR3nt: TGTGCCTGGAGTGGAGTTGCGGGGGGAACGCAGTATTTT

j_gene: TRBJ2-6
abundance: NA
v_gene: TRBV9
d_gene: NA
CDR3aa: CASSVGQVSGANVLTF
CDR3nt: TGTGCCAGCAGCGTAGGACAAGTCTCTGGGGCCAACGTCCTGACTTTC

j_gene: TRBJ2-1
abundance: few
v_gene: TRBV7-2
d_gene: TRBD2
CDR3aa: CASSLNSGALRNEQFF
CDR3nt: TGTGCCAGCAGCCTAAATAGCGGGGCTCTAAGGAATGAGCAGTTCTTC

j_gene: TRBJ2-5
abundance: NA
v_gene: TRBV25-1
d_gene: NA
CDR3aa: CASSESVAGETQYF
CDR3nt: TGTGCCAGCAGTGAAAGCGTAGCTGGGGAGACCCAGTACTTC